This T cell receptor beta chain was retrieved from a study of T cell repertoires in cytomegalovirus infection. The overall study: Based on public TCR beta signatures, there were indications of CMV infection and of a matching HLA type.

Study-wide results and limits: Based on cumulative public TCR beta family frequency, carriers of CMV plus the relevant HLA were identified.

TCRdb itself ran the reads through MiXCR, one entry per CDR3 protein. The sample includes a few hundred thousand distinct CDR3 sequences, roughly 13% of them seen just once. Deletions cut 4 bases from V and 2 bases from J, with 9 bases between. The CDR3 has 14 amino acids. CDR1 SEHNR and CDR2 FQNEAQ come from the germline V gene (reference sequence). In this sample, this clonotype turned up a few times. As yet, its antigen is unknown. Sequencing used PBMCs. The source is a human donor in good health (CMV status not recorded). Some clones in this sample may be carry-over from other donors' samples. This chain uses TRBV7-9 with TRBJ1-5, with D unresolved. The CDR3 DNA reads TGTGCCAGCAGCTCGATGGAAGGCAATCAGCCCCAGCATTTT. This sequence encodes CASSSMEGNQPQHF. The variable domain in full, with the rest retrieved from reference TRBV7-9 and TRBJ1-5, is DTGVSQNPRHKITKRGQNVTFRCDPISEHNRLYWYRQTLGQGPEFLTYFQNEAQLEKSRLLSDRFSAERPKGSFSTLEIQRTEQGDSAMYLCASSSMEGNQPQHFGDGTRLSIL.